Each of the 2 T cell receptor beta chains below was sequenced from the same sample in a study of T cell responses to AZD1222 COVID-19 vaccine. Repertoires were generated with immunoSEQ multiplex PCR, while TCRdb's copy carries only in-frame clones and drops some. The sample includes about 150,000 clones, roughly 87% of them seen just once. This sample comprised peripheral blood, obtained on day 0 of AZD1222 vaccination. The source is an adult in good health.

This clone was seen more than once but under ten times. This rearrangement joins TRBV29-1 to TRBJ2-5; 8 bases line up with TRBD2. CDR1 and CDR2 from the germline V gene are SQVTM and ANQGSEA. CDR3 length: 13 residues. J was trimmed by 5 bases and V by 4 bases; bases with no gene match: 6. The CDR3 protein is CSVVTSGGETQYF. DNA for the CDR3: TGCAGCGTTGTAACTAGCGGAGGGGAGACCCAGTACTTC.

There are a few counts of this clone. The chain uses TRBV6-5 and TRBJ2-7, with 9 bases that match TRBD1. The CDR3 loop spans 15 amino acids. The V segment lost 2 bases and the J segment 3 bases; nucleotides outside the gene matches: 5. The V gene's germline CDR1 is MNHEY and CDR2 SVGAGI. CDR3 sequence reads: CASSYMTGGIYEQYF. CDR3 nucleotide sequence: TGTGCCAGCAGTTACATGACAGGGGGTATCTACGAGCAGTACTTC.